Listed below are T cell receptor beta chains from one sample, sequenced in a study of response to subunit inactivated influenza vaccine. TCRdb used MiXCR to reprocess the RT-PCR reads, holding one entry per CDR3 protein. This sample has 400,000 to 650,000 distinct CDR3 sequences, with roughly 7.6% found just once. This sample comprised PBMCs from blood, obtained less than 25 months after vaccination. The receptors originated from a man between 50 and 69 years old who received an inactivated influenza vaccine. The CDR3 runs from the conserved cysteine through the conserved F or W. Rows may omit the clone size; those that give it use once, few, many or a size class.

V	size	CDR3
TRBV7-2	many	CASSLYRSETQYF
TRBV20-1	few	CSAITRNYGYTF
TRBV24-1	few	CATSDPQGATLNEQFF
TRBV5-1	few	CASSERGDSYEQYF
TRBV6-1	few	CASSGHLQETQYF
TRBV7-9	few	CASSGTGLYEQYF
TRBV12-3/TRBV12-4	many	CASRPTGDTEAFF
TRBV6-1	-	CASSAGDRKAFF
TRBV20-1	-	CSASSWTSGNSYEQYF
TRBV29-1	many	CSVCWEGGDTEAFF
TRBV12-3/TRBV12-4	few	CASSGGAVYEQFF
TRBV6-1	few	CASSPNRVSGNTIYF
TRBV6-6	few	CASSYSAIGGYTF
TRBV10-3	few	CAIYLGTGFYPSLNEQFF
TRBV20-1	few	CSARGHYEQYF
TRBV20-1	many	CSAMTGIVQETQYF
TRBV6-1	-	CASSPGLADAKNIQYF
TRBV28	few	CASSFLGTRAYEQYF
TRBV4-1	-	CASSQDTWGSTEAFF
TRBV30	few	CAWSVLPTRTDTQYF
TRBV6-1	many	CASSRLQGRGQETQYF
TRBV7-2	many	CASSVDAGGREQYF
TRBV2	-	CASSERLGNQPQHF
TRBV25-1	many	CASSRDILYEQYF
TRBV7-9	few	CASSLMSINTGELFF
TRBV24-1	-	CATSGGAGGEQYF
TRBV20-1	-	CSAVTSGRAYNEQFF